Listed here is a single T cell receptor (beta chain). Together with a sample-barcoded 5' primer, a J-beta primer mix was included in a second PCR lasting 7 to 11 cycles. One entry per CDR3 protein results from TCRdb running MiXCR on the 5' RACE reads. The sample lists 800,000 to 900,000 distinct CDR3 sequences, around 68% occurring once. The sample is drawn from a study of blood T cells in healthy people across ages. This CDR3 spans 16 amino acids. CDR1 and CDR2 from the germline V gene are SGHTA and FQGNSA. The V end lost 7 bases, the J end lost 4 bases, and 23 bases lay between the germline ends. The chain recombines TRBV7-2 with TRBJ2-7; D gene unclear. The TCR was taken from a man aged 30 to 45 in good health. Input material: blood. CDR3 amino acids: CASTLLENAPWYEQYF. The DNA of the CDR3 is TGTGCCAGCACTCTGTTAGAAAACGCCCCTTGGTACGAGCAGTACTTC.